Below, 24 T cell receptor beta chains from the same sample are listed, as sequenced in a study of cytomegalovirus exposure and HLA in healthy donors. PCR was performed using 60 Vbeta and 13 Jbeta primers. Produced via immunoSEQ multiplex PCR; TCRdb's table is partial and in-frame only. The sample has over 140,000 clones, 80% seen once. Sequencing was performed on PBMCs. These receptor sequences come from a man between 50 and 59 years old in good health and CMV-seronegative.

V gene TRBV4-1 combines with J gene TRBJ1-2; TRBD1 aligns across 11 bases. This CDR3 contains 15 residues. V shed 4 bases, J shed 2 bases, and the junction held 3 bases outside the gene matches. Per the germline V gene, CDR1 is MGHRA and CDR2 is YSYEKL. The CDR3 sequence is CASSRGQGANYGYTF. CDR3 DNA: TGCGCCAGCAGCCGAGGACAGGGGGCGAACTATGGCTACACCTTC.

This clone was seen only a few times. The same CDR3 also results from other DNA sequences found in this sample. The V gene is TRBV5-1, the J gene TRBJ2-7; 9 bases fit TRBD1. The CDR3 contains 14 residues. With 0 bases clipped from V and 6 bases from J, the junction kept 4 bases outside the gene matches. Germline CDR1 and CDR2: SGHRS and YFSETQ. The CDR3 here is CASSLGDRVGEQYF. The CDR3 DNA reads TGCGCCAGCAGCTTGGGGGACAGGGTGGGCGAGCAGTACTTC.

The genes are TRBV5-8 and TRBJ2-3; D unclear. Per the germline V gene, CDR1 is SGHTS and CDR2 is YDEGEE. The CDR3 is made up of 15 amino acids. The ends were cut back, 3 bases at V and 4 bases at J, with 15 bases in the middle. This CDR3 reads CASSSLLLTADTQYF. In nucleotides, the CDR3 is TGTGCCAGCAGCTCCCTACTGTTGACTGCAGATACGCAGTATTTT.

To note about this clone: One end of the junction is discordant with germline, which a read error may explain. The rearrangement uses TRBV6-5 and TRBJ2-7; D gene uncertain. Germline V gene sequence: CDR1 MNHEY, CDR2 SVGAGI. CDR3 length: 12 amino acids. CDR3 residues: CASSSPVAEEHF. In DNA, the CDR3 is TGTGCCAGCAGCTCCCCCGTGGCAGAGGAGCACTTC.

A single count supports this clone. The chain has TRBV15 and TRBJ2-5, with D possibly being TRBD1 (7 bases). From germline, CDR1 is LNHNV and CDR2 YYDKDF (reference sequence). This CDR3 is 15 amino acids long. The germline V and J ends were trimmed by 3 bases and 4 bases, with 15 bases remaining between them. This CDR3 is CATSRGLRGPETQYF. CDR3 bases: TGTGCCACCAGCAGGGGACTGAGGGGGCCAGAGACCCAGTACTTC.

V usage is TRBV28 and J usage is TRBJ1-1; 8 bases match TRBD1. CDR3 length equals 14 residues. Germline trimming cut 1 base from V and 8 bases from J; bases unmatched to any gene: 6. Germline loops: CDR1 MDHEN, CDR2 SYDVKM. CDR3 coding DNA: TGTGCCAGCAGTTTATTGGACAGGGTGGAAGAAGCTTTCTTT. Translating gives CASSLLDRVEEAFF.

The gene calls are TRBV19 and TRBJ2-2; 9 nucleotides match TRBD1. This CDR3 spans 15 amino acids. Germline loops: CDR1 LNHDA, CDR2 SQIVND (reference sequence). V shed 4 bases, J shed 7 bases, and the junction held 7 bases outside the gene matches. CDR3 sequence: CASSTRDRVIGELFF. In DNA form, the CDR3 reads TGTGCCAGTAGTACCCGGGACAGGGTTATCGGGGAGCTGTTTTTT. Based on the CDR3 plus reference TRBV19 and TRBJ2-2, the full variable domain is DGGITQSPKYLFRKEGQNVTLSCEQNLNHDAMYWYRQDPGQGLRLIYYSQIVNDFQKGDIAEGYSVSREKKESFPLTVTSAQKNPTAFYLCASSTRDRVIGELFFGEGSRLTVL.

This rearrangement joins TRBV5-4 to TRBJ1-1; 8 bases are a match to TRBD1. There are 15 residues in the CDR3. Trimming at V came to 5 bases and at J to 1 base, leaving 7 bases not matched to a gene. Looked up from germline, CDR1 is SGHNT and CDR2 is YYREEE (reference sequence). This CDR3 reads CASSFPGTGNTEAFF. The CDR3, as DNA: TGTGCCAGCAGTTTTCCGGGGACAGGGAACACTGAAGCTTTCTTT. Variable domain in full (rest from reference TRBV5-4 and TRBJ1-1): ETGVTQSPTHLIKTRGQQVTLRCSSQSGHNTVSWYQQALGQGPQFIFQYYREEENGRGNFPPRFSGLQFPNYSSELNVNALELDDSALYLCASSFPGTGNTEAFFGQGTRLTVV.

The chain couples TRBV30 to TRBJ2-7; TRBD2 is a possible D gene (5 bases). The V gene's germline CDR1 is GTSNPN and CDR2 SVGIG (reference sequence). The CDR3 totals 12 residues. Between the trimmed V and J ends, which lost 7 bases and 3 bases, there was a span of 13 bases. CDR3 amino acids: CASGSSDYEQYF. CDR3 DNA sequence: TGTGCCTCGGGGAGTAGCGACTACGAGCAGTACTTC.

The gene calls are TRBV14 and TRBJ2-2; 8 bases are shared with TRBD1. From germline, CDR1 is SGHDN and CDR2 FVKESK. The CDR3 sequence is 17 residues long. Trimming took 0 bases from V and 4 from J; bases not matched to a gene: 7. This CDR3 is CASSQDWRQGSTGELFF. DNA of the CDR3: TGTGCCAGCAGCCAAGATTGGAGACAGGGGTCCACCGGGGAGCTGTTTTTT.

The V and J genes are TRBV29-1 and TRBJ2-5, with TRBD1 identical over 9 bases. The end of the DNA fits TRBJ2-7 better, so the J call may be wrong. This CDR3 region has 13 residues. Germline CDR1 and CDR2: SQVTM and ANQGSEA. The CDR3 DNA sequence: TGCAGCGTCGCACAGGGGGCGCGCAACGAGCAGTACTTC. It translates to CSVAQGARNEQYF.

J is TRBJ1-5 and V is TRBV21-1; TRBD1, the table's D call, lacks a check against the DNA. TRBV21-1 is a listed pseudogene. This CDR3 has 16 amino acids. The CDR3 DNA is TGTGCCAGCAGCGTACCAACAGGGGTAAGCAATCAGCCCCAGCATTTT. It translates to CASSVPTGVSNQPQHF.

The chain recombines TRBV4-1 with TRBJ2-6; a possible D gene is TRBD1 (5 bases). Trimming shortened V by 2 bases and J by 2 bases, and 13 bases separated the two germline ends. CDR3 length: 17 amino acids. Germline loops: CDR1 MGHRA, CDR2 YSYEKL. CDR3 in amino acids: CASSQQGLTTGANVLTF. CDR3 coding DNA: TGCGCCAGCAGCCAACAGGGCCTCACGACTGGGGCCAACGTCCTGACTTTC.

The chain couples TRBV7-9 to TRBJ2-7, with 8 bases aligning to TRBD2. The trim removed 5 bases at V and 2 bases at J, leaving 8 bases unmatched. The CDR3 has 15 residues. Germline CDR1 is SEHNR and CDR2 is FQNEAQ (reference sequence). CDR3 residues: CASSPRPGGAYEQYF. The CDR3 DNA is TGTGCCAGCAGCCCCCGCCCCGGGGGGGCCTACGAGCAGTACTTC.

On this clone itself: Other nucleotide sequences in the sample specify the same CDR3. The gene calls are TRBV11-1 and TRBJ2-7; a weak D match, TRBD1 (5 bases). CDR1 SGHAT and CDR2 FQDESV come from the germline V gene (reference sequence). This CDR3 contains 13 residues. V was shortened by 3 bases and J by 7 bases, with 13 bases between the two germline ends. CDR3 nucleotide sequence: TGTGCCAGCAGCTTTAACCAGGGAAGGGAGCAGTACTTC. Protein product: CASSFNQGREQYF.

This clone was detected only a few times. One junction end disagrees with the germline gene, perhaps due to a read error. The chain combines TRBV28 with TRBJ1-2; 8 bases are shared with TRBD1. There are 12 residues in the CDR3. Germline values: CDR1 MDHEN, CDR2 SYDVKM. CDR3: CASSSGQARTAF. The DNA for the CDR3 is TGTGCCAGCAGTTCGGGACAGGCCAGGACCGCCTTC.

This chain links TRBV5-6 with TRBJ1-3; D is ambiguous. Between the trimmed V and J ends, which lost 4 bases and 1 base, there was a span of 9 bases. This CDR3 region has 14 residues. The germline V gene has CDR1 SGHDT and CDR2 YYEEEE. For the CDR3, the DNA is TGTGCCAGCAGCCGAAGGAGATCTGGAAACACCATATATTTT. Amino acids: CASSRRRSGNTIYF.

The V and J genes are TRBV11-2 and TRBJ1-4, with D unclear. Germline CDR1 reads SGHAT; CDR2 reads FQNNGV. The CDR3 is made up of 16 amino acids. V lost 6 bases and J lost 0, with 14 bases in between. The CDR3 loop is CASRTTGVATNEKLFF. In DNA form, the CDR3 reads TGTGCCAGCAGGACCACTGGAGTCGCAACTAATGAAAAACTGTTTTTT. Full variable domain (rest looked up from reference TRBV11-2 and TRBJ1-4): EAGVAQSPRYKIIEKRQSVAFWCNPISGHATLYWYQQILGQGPKLLIQFQNNGVVDDSQLPKDRFSAERLKGVDSTLKIQPAKLEDSAVYLCASRTTGVATNEKLFFGSGTQLSVL.

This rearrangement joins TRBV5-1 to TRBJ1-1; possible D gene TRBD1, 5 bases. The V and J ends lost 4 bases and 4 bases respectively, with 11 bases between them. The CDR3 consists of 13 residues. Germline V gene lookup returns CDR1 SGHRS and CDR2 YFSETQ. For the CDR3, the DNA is TGCGCCAGCAGCCTGGACACAGGCACTGAAGCTTTCTTT. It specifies CASSLDTGTEAFF.

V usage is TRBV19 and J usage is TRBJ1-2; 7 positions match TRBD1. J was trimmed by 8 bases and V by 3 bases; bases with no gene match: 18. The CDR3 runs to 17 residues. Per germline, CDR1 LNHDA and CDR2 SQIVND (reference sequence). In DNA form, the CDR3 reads TGTGCCAGTAGTATTAGTACAGGGGCTAATGGCTGGCAGGGCTACACCTTC. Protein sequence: CASSISTGANGWQGYTF.

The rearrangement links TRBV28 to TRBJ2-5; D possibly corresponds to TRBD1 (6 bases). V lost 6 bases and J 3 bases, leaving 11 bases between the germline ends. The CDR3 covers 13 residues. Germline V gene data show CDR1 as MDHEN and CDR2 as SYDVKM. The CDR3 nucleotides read TGTGCCAGCAGCCCGGACAGCAAAGAGACCCAGTACTTC. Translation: CASSPDSKETQYF.

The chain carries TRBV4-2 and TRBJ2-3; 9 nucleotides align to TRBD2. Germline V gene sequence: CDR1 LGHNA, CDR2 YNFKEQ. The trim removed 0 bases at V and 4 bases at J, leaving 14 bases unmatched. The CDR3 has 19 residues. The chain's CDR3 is CASSQDGNSGSTRADTQYF. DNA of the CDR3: TGTGCCAGCAGCCAAGATGGGAATAGCGGGAGTACAAGGGCAGATACGCAGTATTTT.

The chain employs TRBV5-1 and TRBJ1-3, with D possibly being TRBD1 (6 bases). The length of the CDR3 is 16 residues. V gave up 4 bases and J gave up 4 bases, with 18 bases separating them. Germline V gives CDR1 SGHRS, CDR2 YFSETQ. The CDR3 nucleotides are TGCGCCAGCAGCCCCGATACACAGGGTTTAGGAAACACCATATATTTT. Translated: CASSPDTQGLGNTIYF.

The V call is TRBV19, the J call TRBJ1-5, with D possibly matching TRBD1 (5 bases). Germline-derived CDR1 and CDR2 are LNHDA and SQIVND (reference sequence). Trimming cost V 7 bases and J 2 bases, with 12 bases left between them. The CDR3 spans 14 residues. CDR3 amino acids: CASTPGGGNQPQHF. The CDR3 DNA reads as TGTGCCAGTACCCCGGGGGGAGGCAATCAGCCCCAGCATTTT.